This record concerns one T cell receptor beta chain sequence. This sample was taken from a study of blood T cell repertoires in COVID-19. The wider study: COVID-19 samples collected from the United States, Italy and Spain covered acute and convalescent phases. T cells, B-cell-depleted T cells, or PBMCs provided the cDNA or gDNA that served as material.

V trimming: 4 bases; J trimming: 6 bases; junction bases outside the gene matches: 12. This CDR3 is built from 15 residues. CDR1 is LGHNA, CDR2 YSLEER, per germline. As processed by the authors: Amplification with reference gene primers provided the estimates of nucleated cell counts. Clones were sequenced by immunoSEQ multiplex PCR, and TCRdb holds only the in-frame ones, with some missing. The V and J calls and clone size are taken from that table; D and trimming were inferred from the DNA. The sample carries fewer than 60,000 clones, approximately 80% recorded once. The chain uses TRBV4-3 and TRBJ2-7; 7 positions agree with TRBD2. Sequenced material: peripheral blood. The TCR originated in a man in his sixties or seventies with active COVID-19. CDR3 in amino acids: CASSPSGAPAREQYF. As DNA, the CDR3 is TGCGCCAGCAGCCCCAGCGGGGCCCCAGCCCGCGAGCAGTACTTC.